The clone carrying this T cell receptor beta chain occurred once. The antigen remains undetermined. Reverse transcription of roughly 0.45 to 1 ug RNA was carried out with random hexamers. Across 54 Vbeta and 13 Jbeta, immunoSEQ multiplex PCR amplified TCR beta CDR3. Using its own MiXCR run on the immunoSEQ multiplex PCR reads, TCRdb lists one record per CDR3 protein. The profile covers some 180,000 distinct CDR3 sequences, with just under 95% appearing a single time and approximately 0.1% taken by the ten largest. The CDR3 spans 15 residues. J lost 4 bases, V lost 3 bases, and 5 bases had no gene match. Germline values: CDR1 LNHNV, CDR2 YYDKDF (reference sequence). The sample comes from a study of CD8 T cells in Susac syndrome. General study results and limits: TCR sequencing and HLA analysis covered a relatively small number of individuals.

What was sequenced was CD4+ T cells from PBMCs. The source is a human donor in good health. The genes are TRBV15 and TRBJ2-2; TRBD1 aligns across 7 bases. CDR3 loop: CATSRETGATGELFF. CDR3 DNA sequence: TGTGCCACCAGCAGGGAAACAGGGGCCACCGGGGAGCTGTTTTTT.